What follows are 4 T cell receptor beta chains derived from one specimen sequenced in a study of T cell responses to AZD1222 COVID-19 vaccine. Repertoires were generated with immunoSEQ multiplex PCR, while TCRdb's copy carries only in-frame clones and drops some. The table has 150,000 or so clones, around 88% seen once. Sample: peripheral blood, taken on day 0 of MenACWY control vaccination. Receptors originate from an adult in good health.

The chain uses TRBV30 and TRBJ1-6; 9 nucleotides match TRBD1. Per the germline V gene, CDR1 is GTSNPN and CDR2 is SVGIG (reference sequence). Germline trimming cut 1 base from V and 7 bases from J; bases unmatched to any gene: 5. The CDR3 has 15 residues. The CDR3 reads CAWSAGQGRNSPLHF. The CDR3 DNA follows: TGTGCCTGGAGTGCAGGACAGGGGAGAAATTCACCCCTCCACTTT.

The rearrangement joins TRBV7-9 to TRBJ1-6; 11 bases map to TRBD1. The germline V gene has CDR1 SEHNR and CDR2 FQNEAQ (reference sequence). The CDR3 loop spans 17 amino acids. The J segment lost 3 bases and the V segment lost 5 bases, leaving 6 bases of the junction unmatched. The CDR3 DNA sequence: TGTGCCAGCAGCCAGCGGGACAGGGGGTTCTATAATTCACCCCTCCACTTT. Translation: CASSQRDRGFYNSPLHF.

The V call is TRBV30, the J call TRBJ2-2, with a possible D match to TRBD1 (5 bases). Looked up from germline, CDR1 is GTSNPN and CDR2 is SVGIG (reference sequence). The CDR3 totals 14 residues. Trimming left V 2 bases short and J 6 bases short, with 13 bases between. The CDR3 loop is CAWSNAGLPGELFF. The CDR3 DNA follows: TGTGCCTGGAGTAATGCAGGGCTCCCCGGGGAGCTGTTTTTT.

This clone was counted a single time. DNA for the CDR3: TGTGCCAGTAGTCGGGACAGGGTTTCCGAGCAGTACTTC. Translating it yields CASSRDRVSEQYF. J is TRBJ2-7 and V is TRBV19, with 9 bases aligning to TRBD1. The germline V gene has CDR1 LNHDA and CDR2 SQIVND (reference sequence). The CDR3 is made up of 13 amino acids. Losses at the gene ends were 5 bases for V and 6 bases for J; bases not matched to a gene: 5.